Each of the 16 T cell receptor beta chains below was sequenced from the same sample in a study of blood T cell repertoires in COVID-19. Data came from immunoSEQ multiplex PCR; TCRdb stores just in-frame clones and leaves some out. Of around 50,000 clones listed, around nine tenths are singletons. The sequencing sample was made of peripheral blood. The receptors originated from a human donor in a cohort sampled during active COVID-19.

The chain has TRBV7-7 and TRBJ2-1, with TRBD2 identical over 9 bases. This CDR3 comprises 15 residues. V dropped 3 bases and J dropped 3; count of bases not matched to a gene: 3. CDR1 SSHAT and CDR2 FNYEAQ come from the germline V gene (reference sequence). The CDR3 bases are TGTGCCAGCAGCTTTAGCGGGAGTAGCTACAATGAGCAGTTCTTC. Translation: CASSFSGSSYNEQFF.

The chain joins TRBV4-1 to TRBJ1-2; D is undetermined. CDR1 MGHRA and CDR2 YSYEKL come from the germline V gene. V was trimmed by 0 bases and J by 4 bases, leaving 9 bases between them. This CDR3 is built from 14 residues. This chain's CDR3 is CASSQDSAGYGYTF. The DNA of the CDR3 is TGCGCCAGCAGCCAAGACTCCGCGGGCTATGGCTACACCTTC.

The chain uses TRBV5-8 and TRBJ2-1, with 8 bases fitting TRBD1. V dropped 2 bases and J dropped 3; count of bases not matched to a gene: 4. The CDR3 runs to 15 residues. Germline loops: CDR1 SGHTS, CDR2 YDEGEE. DNA of the CDR3: TGTGCCAGCAGCTTACCGACAGGGGTCTACAATGAGCAGTTCTTC. Amino acids: CASSLPTGVYNEQFF.

The rearrangement joins TRBV2 to TRBJ2-7, with TRBD2 matching over 12 bases. With 2 bases clipped from V and 6 bases from J, the junction kept 5 bases outside the gene matches. The CDR3 length is 15 residues. Germline V gene sequence: CDR1 SNHLY, CDR2 FYNNEI. The CDR3 DNA is TGTGCCAGCAGTGAAACTAGCGGGGGGCCGGTCGAGCAGTACTTC. Translation: CASSETSGGPVEQYF.

The V gene is TRBV19, the J gene TRBJ1-5; 9 positions match TRBD1. Trimming removed 8 bases from V and 4 bases from J; junction bases left unmatched: 3. The CDR3 runs to 13 residues. Germline V gives CDR1 LNHDA, CDR2 SQIVND (reference sequence). CDR3 in amino acids: CASDDRGNQPQHF. CDR3 DNA sequence: TGTGCCAGTGATGACAGGGGGAATCAGCCCCAGCATTTT.

The chain links TRBV3-1 (or the pseudogene TRBV3-2) to TRBJ2-2; D is unresolved. V lost 3 bases and J 4 bases, leaving 12 bases between the germline ends. Germline V gene lookup returns CDR1 LGHDT and CDR2 YNNKEL (reference sequence). This CDR3 region has 15 residues. CDR3 loop: CASSQERPGTGELFF. CDR3 DNA: TGTGCCAGCAGCCAGGAGAGGCCCGGCACCGGGGAGCTGTTTTTT.

V usage is TRBV6-5 and J usage is TRBJ1-2, with a tentative D call TRBD1 (6 bases). Per the germline V gene, CDR1 is MNHEY and CDR2 is SVGAGI. This CDR3 is 14 amino acids long. V was cut by 6 bases and J by 0 bases, with 11 bases left in between. CDR3 sequence (DNA): TGTGCCAGCAGGCTACAGGGAGCTAACTATGGCTACACCTTC. It encodes CASRLQGANYGYTF.

The chain has TRBV7-8 and TRBJ2-7; 10 bases are a match to TRBD2. V was clipped by 1 base and J by 3 bases; unmatched bases: 9. The germline CDR1 and CDR2 sequences are SGHVS and FQNEAQ. The CDR3 is 17 residues long. CDR3 nucleotides: TGTGCCAGCAGCTTAGAGCGGGGGGGCCGGATGGGCTACGAGCAGTACTTC. This sequence encodes CASSLERGGRMGYEQYF.

A single count supports this clone. The chain has TRBV5-6 and TRBJ2-2; D is perhaps TRBD1 (5 bases). The CDR3 sequence is 13 residues long. V was cut by 4 bases and J by 7 bases, with 11 bases left in between. Germline assignment: CDR1 SGHDT and CDR2 YYEEEE. For the CDR3, the DNA is TGTGCCAGCAGCAACAGGTGGTTCGGGGAGCTGTTTTTT. Translating gives CASSNRWFGELFF.

The chain couples TRBV9 to TRBJ2-7; D may be TRBD2 (6 bases). The CDR3 contains 13 residues. V dropped 0 bases and J dropped 6 bases, with 10 bases sitting between them. Per the germline V gene, CDR1 is SGDLS and CDR2 is YYNGEE. The DNA for the CDR3 is TGTGCCAGCAGCGTAGAAGGAGGGTTCGAGCAGTACTTC. Translation: CASSVEGGFEQYF.

The chain recombines TRBV18 with TRBJ1-1; maybe TRBD1 (5 bases). V lost 5 bases, J lost 1 base, and 17 bases lay in between. Germline V gene lookup returns CDR1 KGHSH and CDR2 LQKENI. CDR3 length: 16 amino acids. The CDR3 nucleotides read TGTGCCAGCTCATCACTGGACACGAATTCGAACACTGAAGCTTTCTTT. Translation: CASSSLDTNSNTEAFF.

This clone was observed a few times. The genes are TRBV6-1 and TRBJ2-7; possible D gene TRBD2, 5 bases. V was clipped by 3 bases and J by 5 bases, with 14 bases between them. The germline gives CDR1 MNHNS, CDR2 SASEGT. The CDR3 runs to 14 residues. The CDR3 sequence: CASSDGLSYDEQYF. CDR3 coding DNA: TGTGCCAGCAGTGATGGACTCTCGTATGACGAGCAGTACTTC.

The V and J genes are TRBV3-1 (or the pseudogene TRBV3-2) and TRBJ2-1; 8 bases map to TRBD2. CDR1 is LGHDT, CDR2 YNNKEL, per germline (reference sequence). V trimming: 1 base; J trimming: 7 bases; junction bases outside the gene matches: 6. The CDR3 totals 15 residues. The CDR3 is CASSQAGSGNNEQFF. DNA of the CDR3: TGTGCCAGCAGCCAAGCAGGTAGCGGGAATAATGAGCAGTTCTTC.

The chain carries TRBV13 and TRBJ2-1, with TRBD2 matching over 10 bases. The junction had 9 bases not matched to a gene; V was cut back by 4 bases and J by 12 bases. Germline V gene sequence: CDR1 PRHDT, CDR2 FYEKMQ (reference sequence). The CDR3 loop spans 14 amino acids. The CDR3 loop reads CASSWPLAGVGQFF. The CDR3 DNA reads as TGTGCCAGCAGCTGGCCGCTAGCGGGAGTTGGGCAGTTCTTC.

V and J are TRBV18 and TRBJ2-5, with a tentative D call TRBD2 (5 bases). Trimming left V 6 bases short and J 4 bases short, with 12 bases between. CDR1 and CDR2 (germline): KGHSH, LQKENI. This CDR3 spans 13 amino acids. CDR3 residues: CASSRSVGETQYF. CDR3 DNA: TGTGCCAGCTCGCGTAGCGTGGGAGAGACCCAGTACTTC. The complete variable domain, with remaining parts taken from reference TRBV18 and TRBJ2-5, reads NAGVMQNPRHLVRRRGQEARLRCSPMKGHSHVYWYRQLPEEGLKFMVYLQKENIIDESGMPKERFSAEFPKEGPSILRIQQVVRGDSAAYFCASSRSVGETQYFGPGTRLLVL.

This chain connects TRBV9 to TRBJ2-2; 14 bases line up with TRBD2. V lost 4 bases, J lost 7 bases, and 12 bases stayed unmatched. The germline CDR1 and CDR2 sequences are SGDLS and YYNGEE. This CDR3 has 18 amino acids. The CDR3 sequence is CASSPLGLAGVEGGELFF. CDR3 sequence (DNA): TGTGCCAGCAGCCCCCTGGGACTAGCGGGGGTTGAGGGCGGGGAGCTGTTTTTT.